This TCR beta chain was captured in a study of neurological immune-mediated disorders. Study-level findings and limits: No expanded-clone CDR3 amino acid sequence recurred across subjects, suggesting private TCR-beta repertoires.

Template-switch 5'RACE cDNA synthesis added a 10-nucleotide unique molecular identifier. One entry per CDR3 protein results from TCRdb running MiXCR on the 5' RACE reads. The sample shows 15,000 to 20,000 distinct CDR3 sequences, roughly a tenth of them seen only once. In Maryland, USA, blood bank volunteers were the healthy controls. Sorted libraries were made with about a million CD4+ or CD8+ T cells. This clonotype appeared many times. Its specificity is not known. Germline V gene data show CDR1 as MNHEY and CDR2 as SMNVEV (reference sequence). This CDR3 has 12 amino acids. The V and J ends lost 7 bases and 1 base, in that order; junction bases with no gene match: 1.

This chain links TRBV27 with TRBJ2-7, with TRBD1 matching over 7 bases. This receptor was obtained from a woman between 50 and 59 years old in good health. Input material: CD8+ T cells from blood. The CDR3 protein is CASMTGSYEQYF. CDR3 in DNA: TGTGCCAGCATGACAGGGTCCTACGAGCAGTACTTC.